The clone carrying this T cell receptor (beta chain) was observed a handful of times. These data belong to a study of blood T cell repertoires in COVID-19. For the study at large: The study drew acute and convalescent COVID-19 samples from the United States, Italy and Spain. In each case, the material was cDNA or gDNA derived from T cells, B-cell-depleted T cells, or PBMCs.

Per the study methods: Amplification of reference gene primers was used by the study to estimate nucleated cell counts. Assay used: immunoSEQ multiplex PCR; TCRdb lists only in-frame clones, some missing. V, J and clone size were drawn from that table, and D and trimming were deduced from the DNA. The sample contains about 180,000 clones, roughly nine tenths of which appear only once. Sequenced: peripheral blood. The sequence derives from a woman aged 25 to 39 with active or convalescent COVID-19.

Here the CDR3 DNA reads TGCGCCAGCAGACCGGGACAGAGCTCCTATAATTCACCCCTCCACTTT. Translated: CASRPGQSSYNSPLHF. The gene calls are TRBV5-1 and TRBJ1-6; 7 bases align to TRBD1. CDR1 SGHRS and CDR2 YFSETQ come from the germline V gene. V dropped 5 bases and J dropped 0; count of bases not matched to a gene: 5. The length of the CDR3 is 16 residues. Looking up the rest from reference TRBV5-1 and TRBJ1-6 gives the full variable domain: KAGVTQTPRYLIKTRGQQVTLSCSPISGHRSVSWYQQTPGQGLQFLFEYFSETQRNKGNFPGRFSGRQFSNSRSEMNVSTLELGDSALYLCASRPGQSSYNSPLHFGNGTRLTVT.